These T cell receptor beta chains were read from a single sample in a study of cytomegalovirus exposure and HLA in healthy donors. The assay was immunoSEQ multiplex PCR, and TCRdb's table has in-frame clones only and misses some. Among some 250,000 clones, roughly 80% were seen once, and the ten largest hold 5% to 6%. The material sequenced was PBMCs. These receptor sequences come from a woman aged 40 to 49 in good health and CMV-seropositive. Each CDR3 is given with its conserved first and last residue. Fields, in order: J gene, D gene, clone size, V gene, CDR3 DNA, CDR3 protein. D genes are given only for firm matches. Size values are once, few and many counts, or a class for expanded clones, and some rows have none.

TRBJ2-7	-	-	TRBV6-1	TGTGCCAGCAGTGAAGCGGGAGCTTTGAACGAGCAGTACTTC	CASSEAGALNEQYF
TRBJ1-6	-	-	TRBV13	TGTGCCAGCAGCTTTCAGGCTTTCTCTAATTCACCCCTCCACTTT	CASSFQAFSNSPLHF
TRBJ1-2	TRBD1	-	TRBV2	TGTGCCAGCAGTGAAGCGCGACAGGGGGGGGTTGGCTACACCTTC	CASSEARQGGVGYTF
TRBJ2-2	-	-	TRBV13	TGTGCCAGCAGCTTAGGGGGCTTACCCCACCGGGAGCTGTTTTTT	CASSLGGLPHRELFF
TRBJ2-5	-	-	TRBV2	TGTGCCAGCAGCTTGGACAGCGGAGAGACCCAGTACTTC	CASSLDSGETQYF
TRBJ2-5	-	-	TRBV23-1	TGCGCCAGCAGTCAATCGTCCGGGATGTACCAAGAGACCCAGTACTTC	CASSQSSGMYQETQYF
TRBJ2-3	TRBD1	-	TRBV7-9	TGTGCCAGCAGCCCAAGGACAGGAGAGACAGATACGCAGTATTTT	CASSPRTGETDTQYF
TRBJ1-4	TRBD1	-	TRBV5-1	TGCGCCAGCAGCTCGGGACAGGCAACTAATGAAAAACTGTTTTTT	CASSSGQATNEKLFF
TRBJ1-4	-	-	TRBV11-3	TGTGCCAGCAGCTTAGCTCCAGTCCCAACTAATGAAAAACTGTTTTTT	CASSLAPVPTNEKLFF
TRBJ2-1	-	-	TRBV29-1	TGCAGCGTTCGCCCCCGTATAGCGGCACTGAACTACAATGAGCAGTTCTTC	CSVRPRIAALNYNEQFF
TRBJ1-1	-	-	TRBV7-9	TGTGCCAGCAAATCGGATGACATGAACACTGAAGCTTTCTTT	CASKSDDMNTEAFF
TRBJ2-1	TRBD2	-	TRBV10-3	TGTGCCATCAGGACATGGACTAGCGGGAGTACCTACAATGAGCAGTTCTTC	CAIRTWTSGSTYNEQFF
TRBJ2-5	TRBD1	-	TRBV6-1	TGTGCCAGCAGACGGGACAGCCTCCAAGAGACCCAGTACTTC	CASRRDSLQETQYF
TRBJ1-3	TRBD1	-	TRBV19	TGTGCCAGTAGTATAAAAAGGAGACAGGGAAATTCTGGAAACACCATATATTTT	CASSIKRRQGNSGNTIYF
TRBJ2-6	-	-	TRBV2	TGTGCCAGCAGTGCAGGGTCTGGGGCCAACGTCCTGACTTTC	CASSAGSGANVLTF
TRBJ1-6	-	-	TRBV5-4	TGTGCCAGCAGCTTGGTGGGGGCGAGCTCCTATAATTCACCCCTCCACTTT	CASSLVGASSYNSPLHF
TRBJ1-2	TRBD1	-	TRBV5-1	TGCGCCAGCAGCTCCATCGGAGGAGAGGGGGCATCTTCTGGCTACACCTTC	CASSSIGGEGASSGYTF
TRBJ1-4	TRBD1	-	TRBV6-5	TGTGCCAGCAGCTCGGACAGGGGTGGCGAAAAACTGTTTTTT	CASSSDRGGEKLFF
TRBJ2-5	TRBD1	-	TRBV25-1	TGTGCCAGCGCCCCCGGGACAGGGCTTCAAGAGACCCAGTACTTC	CASAPGTGLQETQYF
TRBJ2-1	TRBD2	few	TRBV6-5	TGTGCCAGCAGTTATTCCTCTAGCGGGGACAATGAGCAGTTCTTC	CASSYSSSGDNEQFF
TRBJ2-1	-	few	TRBV2	TGTGCCAGCAGCACTCAAACCTACAATGAGCAGTTCTTC	CASSTQTYNEQFF
TRBJ2-7	-	-	TRBV5-1	TGCGCCAGCAGCTCCGACATTGCCTACGAGCAGTACTTC	CASSSDIAYEQYF
TRBJ2-7	TRBD1	-	TRBV19	TGTGCCAGTAGTCCTGGACAGGTTTACGAGCAGTACTTC	CASSPGQVYEQYF
TRBJ2-5	-	-	TRBV19	TGTGCCAGTAGTGCCGGAGAGACCCAGTACTTC	CASSAGETQYF
TRBJ2-7	-	-	TRBV13	TGTGCCAGCACCCAGACACAGGGACCCTACGAGCAGTACTTC	CASTQTQGPYEQYF
TRBJ1-5	TRBD1	-	TRBV7-2	TGTGCCAGCAGCTTAGTAGGGACAGGGGTCGCGGCAGATACGCAGCATTTT	CASSLVGTGVAADTQHF
TRBJ2-7	-	-	TRBV5-1	TGCGCCAGCCTTATCTTCGGGACAAGCCCGTACGAGCAGTACTTC	CASLIFGTSPYEQYF
TRBJ1-1	-	-	TRBV15	TGTGCCACCAGCACGAAGCGGAACACTGAAGCTTTCTTT	CATSTKRNTEAFF
TRBJ2-7	TRBD1	-	TRBV7-9	TGTGCCAGCAGCTTACTGGGACAGGGCACCTACGAGCAGTACTTC	CASSLLGQGTYEQYF
TRBJ1-6	TRBD1	-	TRBV7-6	TGTGCCAGCAGCTTAGCGATTTTCAGGGGGGATTCACCCCTCCACTTT	CASSLAIFRGDSPLHF
TRBJ1-4	-	-	TRBV18	TGTGCCAGCTCATCCTCCGGGGGGCTAAATGAAAAACTGTTTTTT	CASSSSGGLNEKLFF